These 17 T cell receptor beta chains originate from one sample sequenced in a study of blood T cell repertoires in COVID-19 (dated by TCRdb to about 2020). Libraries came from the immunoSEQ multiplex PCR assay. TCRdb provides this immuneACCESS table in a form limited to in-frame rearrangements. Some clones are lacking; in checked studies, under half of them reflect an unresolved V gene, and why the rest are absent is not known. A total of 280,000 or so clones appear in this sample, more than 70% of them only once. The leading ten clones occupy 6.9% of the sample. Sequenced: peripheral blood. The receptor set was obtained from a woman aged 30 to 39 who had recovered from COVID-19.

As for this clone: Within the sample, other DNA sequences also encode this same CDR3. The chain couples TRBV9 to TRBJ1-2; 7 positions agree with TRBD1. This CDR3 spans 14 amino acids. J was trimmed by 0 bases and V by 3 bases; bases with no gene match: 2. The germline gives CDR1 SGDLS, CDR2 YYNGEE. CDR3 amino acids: CASSGGTANYGYTF. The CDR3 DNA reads TGTGCCAGCAGCGGTGGGACAGCTAACTATGGCTACACCTTC.

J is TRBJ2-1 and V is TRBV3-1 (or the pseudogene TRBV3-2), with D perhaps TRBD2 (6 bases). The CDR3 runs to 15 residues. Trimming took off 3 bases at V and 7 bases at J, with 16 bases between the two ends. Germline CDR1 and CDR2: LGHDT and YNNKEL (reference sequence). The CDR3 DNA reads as TGTGCCAGCAGCCATTCTAGCGATTTGGGGAATGAGCAGTTCTTC. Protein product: CASSHSSDLGNEQFF.

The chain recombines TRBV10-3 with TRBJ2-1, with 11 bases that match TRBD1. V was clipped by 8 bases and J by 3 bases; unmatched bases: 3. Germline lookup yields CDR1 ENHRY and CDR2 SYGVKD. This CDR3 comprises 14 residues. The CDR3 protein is CAIGTGGDYNEQFF. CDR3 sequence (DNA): TGTGCCATCGGGACAGGGGGGGACTACAATGAGCAGTTCTTC.

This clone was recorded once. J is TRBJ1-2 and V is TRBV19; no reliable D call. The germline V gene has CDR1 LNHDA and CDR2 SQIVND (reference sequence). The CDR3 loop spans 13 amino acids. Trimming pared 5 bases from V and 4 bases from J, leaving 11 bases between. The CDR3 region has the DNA TGTGCCAGTAGTGCGGGCAGAGCCTATGGCTACACCTTC. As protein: CASSAGRAYGYTF.

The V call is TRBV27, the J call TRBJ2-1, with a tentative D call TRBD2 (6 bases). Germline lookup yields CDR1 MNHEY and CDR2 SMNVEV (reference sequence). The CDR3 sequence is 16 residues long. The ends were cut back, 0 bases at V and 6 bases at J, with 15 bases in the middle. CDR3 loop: CASSLSAGSAPNEQFF. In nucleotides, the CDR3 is TGTGCCAGCAGTTTATCCGCGGGGTCCGCCCCCAATGAGCAGTTCTTC.

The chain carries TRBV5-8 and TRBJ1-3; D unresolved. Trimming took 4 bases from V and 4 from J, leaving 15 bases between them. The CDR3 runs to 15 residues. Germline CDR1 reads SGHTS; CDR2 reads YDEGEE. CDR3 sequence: CASSPIVGRGNTIYF. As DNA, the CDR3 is TGTGCCAGCAGCCCTATAGTTGGTCGGGGAAACACCATATATTTT.

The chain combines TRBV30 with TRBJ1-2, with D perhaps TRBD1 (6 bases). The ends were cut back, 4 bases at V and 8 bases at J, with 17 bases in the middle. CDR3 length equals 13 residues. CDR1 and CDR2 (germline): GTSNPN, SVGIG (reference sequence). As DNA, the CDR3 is TGTGCCTGGACCGCAGACCAGGGACACGGCTACACCTTC. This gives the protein CAWTADQGHGYTF. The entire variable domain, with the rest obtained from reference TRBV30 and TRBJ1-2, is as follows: SQTIHQWPATLVQPVGSPLSLECTVEGTSNPNLYWYRQAAGRGLQLLFYSVGIGQISSEVPQNLSASRPQDRQFILSSKKLLLSDSGFYLCAWTADQGHGYTFGSGTRLTVV.

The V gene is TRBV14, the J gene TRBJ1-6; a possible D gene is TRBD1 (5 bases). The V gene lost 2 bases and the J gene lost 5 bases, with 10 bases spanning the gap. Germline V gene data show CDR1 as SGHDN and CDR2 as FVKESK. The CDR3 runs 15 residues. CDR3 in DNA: TGTGCCAGCAGCCAATGGCCAGGGAATAATTCACCCCTCCACTTT. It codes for CASSQWPGNNSPLHF. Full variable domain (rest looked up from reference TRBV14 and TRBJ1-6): EAGVTQFPSHSVIEKGQTVTLRCDPISGHDNLYWYRRVMGKEIKFLLHFVKESKQDESGMPNNRFLAERTGGTYSTLKVQPAELEDSGVYFCASSQWPGNNSPLHFGNGTRLTVT.

This chain's CDR3 is CATSDPTTGGEDQPQHF. The CDR3 nucleotides read TGTGCCACCAGTGATCCTACGACAGGGGGAGAGGATCAGCCCCAGCATTTT. The rearrangement uses TRBV24-1 and TRBJ1-5, with 9 positions matching TRBD1. The junction had 10 bases not matched to a gene; V was cut back by 3 bases and J by 5 bases. Germline V gene data show CDR1 as KGHDR and CDR2 as SFDVKD. The CDR3 contains 17 residues.

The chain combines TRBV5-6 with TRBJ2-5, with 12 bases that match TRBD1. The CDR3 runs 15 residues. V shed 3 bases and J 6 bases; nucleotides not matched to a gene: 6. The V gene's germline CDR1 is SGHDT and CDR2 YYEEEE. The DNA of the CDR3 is TGTGCCAGCAGCTCGGGACAGGGGGCTGGGAAGACCCAGTACTTC. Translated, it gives CASSSGQGAGKTQYF.

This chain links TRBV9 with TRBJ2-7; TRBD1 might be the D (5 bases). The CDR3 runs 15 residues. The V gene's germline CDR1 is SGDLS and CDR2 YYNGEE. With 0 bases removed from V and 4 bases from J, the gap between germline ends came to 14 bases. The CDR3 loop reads CASSVGAGPGYEQYF. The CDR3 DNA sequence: TGTGCCAGCAGCGTAGGAGCCGGGCCAGGGTACGAGCAGTACTTC.

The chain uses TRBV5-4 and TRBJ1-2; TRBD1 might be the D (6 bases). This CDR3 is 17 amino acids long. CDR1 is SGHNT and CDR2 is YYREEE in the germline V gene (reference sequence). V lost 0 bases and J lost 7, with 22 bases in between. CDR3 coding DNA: TGTGCCAGCAGCTTGGTAGGCTGGGGGCGGAAAGGAAGTGGCTACACCTTC. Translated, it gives CASSLVGWGRKGSGYTF.

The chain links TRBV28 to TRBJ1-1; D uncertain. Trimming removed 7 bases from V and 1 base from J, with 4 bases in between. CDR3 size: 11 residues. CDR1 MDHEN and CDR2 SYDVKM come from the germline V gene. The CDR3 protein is CASTTNTEAFF. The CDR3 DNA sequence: TGTGCCAGCACTACGAACACTGAAGCTTTCTTT.

Here the CDR3 DNA reads TGTGCCAGCAGCGGAAGCGGGGGGGTAATGTTCTTC. Encoded protein: CASSGSGGVMFF. The V and J genes are TRBV5-4 and TRBJ2-1; TRBD2 aligns across 10 bases. The CDR3 sequence is 12 residues long. The V segment lost 4 bases and the J segment 15 bases; nucleotides outside the gene matches: 7. The V gene's germline CDR1 is SGHNT and CDR2 YYREEE (reference sequence).

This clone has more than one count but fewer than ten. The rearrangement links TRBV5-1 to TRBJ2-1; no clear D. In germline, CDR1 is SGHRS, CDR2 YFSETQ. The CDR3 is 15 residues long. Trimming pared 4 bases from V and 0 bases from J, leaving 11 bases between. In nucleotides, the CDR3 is TGCGCCAGCAGCCCCGGAGTTACCTCCTACAATGAGCAGTTCTTC. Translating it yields CASSPGVTSYNEQFF.

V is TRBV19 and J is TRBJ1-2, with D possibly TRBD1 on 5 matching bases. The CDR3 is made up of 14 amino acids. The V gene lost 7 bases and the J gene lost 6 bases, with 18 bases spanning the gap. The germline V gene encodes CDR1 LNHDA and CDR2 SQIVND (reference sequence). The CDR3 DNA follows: TGTGCCAGTACCCGACAGATCTCTCCCCATGGCTACACCTTC. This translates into CASTRQISPHGYTF.

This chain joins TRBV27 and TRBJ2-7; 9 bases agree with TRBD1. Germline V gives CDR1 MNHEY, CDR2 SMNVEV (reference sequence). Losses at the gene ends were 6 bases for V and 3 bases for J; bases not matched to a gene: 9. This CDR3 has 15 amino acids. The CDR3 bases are TGTGCCAGCAGCTCTAGACCGGGACAGGGCTACGAGCAGTACTTC. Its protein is CASSSRPGQGYEQYF.